This TCR beta chain was identified in a study of patients and donors after allogeneic stem cell transplantation. Each CDR3 protein gets one entry after TCRdb re-called the RT-PCR reads with MiXCR. The profile shows 200,000 to 250,000 distinct CDR3 sequences, around 14% of them singletons. The sequence derives from a human donor who was either an allogeneic HSCT recipient or a stem cell or donor lymphocyte infusion donor (not recorded which). It is not recorded whose cells these are; they may come from a transplant donor. The specimen was blood, either unsorted or a sorted T cell fraction (not recorded which).

DNA of the CDR3: TGTGCTAGTGGATCGGGATTGGGAGGTTCACCCCTCCACTTT. Protein sequence: CASGSGLGGSPLHF. The rearrangement uses TRBV12-5 and TRBJ1-6; D call uncertain. Trimming took 6 bases from V and 9 from J, leaving 15 bases between them. The CDR3 is 14 amino acids. The germline gives CDR1 LGHNT, CDR2 FRNRAP.